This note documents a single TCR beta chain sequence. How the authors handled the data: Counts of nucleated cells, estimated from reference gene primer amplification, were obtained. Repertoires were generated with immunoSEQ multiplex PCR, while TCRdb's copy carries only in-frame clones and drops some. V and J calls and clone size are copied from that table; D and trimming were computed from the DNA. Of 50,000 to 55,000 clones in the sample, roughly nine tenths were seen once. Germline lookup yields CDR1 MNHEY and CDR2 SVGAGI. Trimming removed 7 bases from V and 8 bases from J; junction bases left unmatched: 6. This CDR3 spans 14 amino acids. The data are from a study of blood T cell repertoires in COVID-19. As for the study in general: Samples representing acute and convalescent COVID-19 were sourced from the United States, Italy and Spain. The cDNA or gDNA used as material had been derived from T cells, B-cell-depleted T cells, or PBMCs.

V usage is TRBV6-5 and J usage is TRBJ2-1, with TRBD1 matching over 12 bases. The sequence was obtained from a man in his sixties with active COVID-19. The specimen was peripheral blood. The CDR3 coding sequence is TGTGCCAGCACATCCGGGACAGGGGGCTATGAGCAGTTCTTC. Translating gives CASTSGTGGYEQFF.